This T cell receptor beta chain is drawn from a study of CD8 T cells in Susac syndrome. It was with random hexamers that about 0.45 to 1 ug RNA was reverse transcribed. MiXCR, applied by TCRdb to the immunoSEQ multiplex PCR reads, yields one record per CDR3 protein. The table lists hundreds of thousands of distinct CDR3 sequences, about 91% of them singletons, with 0.18% in the top ten. This CDR3 has 13 amino acids. Deletions cut 6 bases from V and 5 bases from J, with 13 bases between. This clonotype occurred once. TEMRA cells were FACS-enriched, while CD8+ and CD4+ T cells were negatively isolated. This receptor was obtained from a human donor with multiple sclerosis. Sequencing was performed on CD8+ T cells from PBMCs. The chain carries TRBV12-3 or TRBV12-4 and TRBJ1-1; D might be TRBD1 (6 bases). CDR3 in amino acids: CASSLGGETEAFF. The CDR3 DNA reads as TGTGCCAGCAGCCTCGGGGGCGAAACTGAAGCTTTCTTT.